Detailed here is one TCR beta chain. The V gene's germline CDR1 is SNHLY and CDR2 FYNNEI. The V gene lost 1 base and the J gene lost 0 bases, with 10 bases spanning the gap. The CDR3 consists of 16 residues. These data are taken from a study of cytomegalovirus exposure and HLA in healthy donors. In the PCR, 60 Vbeta and 13 Jbeta primers were used. Libraries were prepared by immunoSEQ multiplex PCR; TCRdb keeps only in-frame clonotypes and omits some of them. The repertoire includes 100,000 to 150,000 clones, about 80% of them detected once, and over 3% sits in the top ten. The receptor's source is a woman aged 40 to 50 in good health and CMV-seronegative. Sequencing was carried out using PBMCs. The V call is TRBV2, the J call TRBJ1-5; D not certain. The CDR3 sequence: CASSEEREGSNQPQHF. In nucleotides, the CDR3 is TGTGCCAGCAGTGAAGAGAGGGAAGGTAGCAATCAGCCCCAGCATTTT.